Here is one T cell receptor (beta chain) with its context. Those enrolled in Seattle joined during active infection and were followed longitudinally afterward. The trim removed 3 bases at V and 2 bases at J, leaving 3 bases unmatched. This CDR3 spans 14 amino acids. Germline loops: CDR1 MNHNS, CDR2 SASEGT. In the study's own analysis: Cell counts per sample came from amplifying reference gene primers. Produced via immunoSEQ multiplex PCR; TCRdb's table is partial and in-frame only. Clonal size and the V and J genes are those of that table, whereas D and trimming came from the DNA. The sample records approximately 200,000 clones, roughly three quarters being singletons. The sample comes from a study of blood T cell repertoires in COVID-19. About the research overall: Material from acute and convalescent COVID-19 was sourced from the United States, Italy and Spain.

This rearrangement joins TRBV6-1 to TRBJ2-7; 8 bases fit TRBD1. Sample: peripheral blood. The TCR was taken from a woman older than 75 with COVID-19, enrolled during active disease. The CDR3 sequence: CASSETGVAYEQYF. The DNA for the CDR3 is TGTGCCAGCAGTGAGACAGGGGTGGCCTACGAGCAGTACTTC.